This note documents a single TCR beta chain sequence. Its antigen is unidentified. The data are from a study of lymphopenia after photon versus proton radiotherapy. This CDR3 comprises 15 residues. CDR1 MNHNS and CDR2 SASEGT come from the germline V gene. The J segment lost 4 bases and the V segment lost 6 bases, leaving 8 bases of the junction unmatched. Study-level points and caveats: A bigger post-nadir fall in TCR diversity correlated inversely with survival time in deceased patients.

Libraries were prepared by immunoSEQ multiplex PCR; TCRdb keeps only in-frame clonotypes and omits some of them. The sample consists of more than 45,000 clones, more than 85% of them appearing once. The sequence was obtained from a woman in her 40s with cholangiocarcinoma. The gene calls are TRBV6-1 and TRBJ2-7; 11 bases agree with TRBD2. The input for sequencing was peripheral blood, taken from a patient treated with photon-based radiotherapy. The CDR3 DNA reads as TGTGCCAGCAGGTACCAACTAGCGGGAGAATACGAGCAGTACTTC. Amino acids: CASRYQLAGEYEQYF.